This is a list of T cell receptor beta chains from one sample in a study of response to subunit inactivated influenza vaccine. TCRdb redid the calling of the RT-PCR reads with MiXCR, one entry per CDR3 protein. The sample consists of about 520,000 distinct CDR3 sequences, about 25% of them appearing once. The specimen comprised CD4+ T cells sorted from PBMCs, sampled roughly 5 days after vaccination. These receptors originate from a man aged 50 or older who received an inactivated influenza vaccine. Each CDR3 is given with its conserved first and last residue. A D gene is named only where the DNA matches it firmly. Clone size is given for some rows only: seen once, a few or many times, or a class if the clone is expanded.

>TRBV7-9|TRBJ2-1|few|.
CASSDRGTSSYNEQFF
TGTGCCAGCAGCGACCGGGGCACGAGCTCCTACAATGAGCAGTTCTTC
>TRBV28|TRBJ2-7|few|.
CASSPLGMVTYEQYF
TGTGCCAGCAGTCCTTTAGGGATGGTAACCTACGAGCAGTACTTC
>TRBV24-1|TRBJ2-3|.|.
CATSDGLAFSTDTQYF
TGTGCCACCAGTGACGGGCTAGCCTTTAGCACAGATACGCAGTATTTT
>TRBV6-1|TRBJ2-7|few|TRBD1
CASRGTGDRSSYEQYF
TGTGCCAGCAGAGGGACAGGGGACAGGAGCTCCTACGAGCAGTACTTC
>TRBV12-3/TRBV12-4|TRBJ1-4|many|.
CASSLEQAATNEKLFF
TGTGCCAGCAGTTTAGAGCAGGCCGCAACTAATGAAAAACTGTTTTTT
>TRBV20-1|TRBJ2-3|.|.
CSASNDQPGPDTQYF
TGCAGTGCTAGTAATGATCAGCCCGGACCAGATACGCAGTATTTT
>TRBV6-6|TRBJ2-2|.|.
CASSYGLAGELFF
TGTGCCAGCAGTTATGGACTCGCCGGGGAGCTGTTTTTT
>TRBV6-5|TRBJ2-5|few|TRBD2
CASSYAGGGRAETQYF
TGTGCCAGCAGTTACGCGGGGGGAGGGCGCGCAGAGACCCAGTACTTC
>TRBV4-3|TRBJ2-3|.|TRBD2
CASSRRTSGEVTQYF
TGCGCCAGCAGCCGAAGGACTAGCGGGGAGGTTACGCAGTATTTT
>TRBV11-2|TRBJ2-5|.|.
CASSLVGPGTPIQETQYF
TGTGCCAGCAGCTTAGTTGGGCCGGGGACACCCATCCAAGAGACCCAGTACTTC
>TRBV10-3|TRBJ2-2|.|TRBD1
CAISERGQGMTGELFF
TGTGCCATCAGCGAGAGGGGACAGGGGATGACCGGGGAGCTGTTTTTT
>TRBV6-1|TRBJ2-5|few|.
CASSSLAVQETQYF
TGTGCCAGCAGCTCCTTAGCGGTGCAAGAGACCCAGTACTTC
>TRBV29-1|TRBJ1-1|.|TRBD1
CSVQGASGWAFF
TGCAGCGTTCAGGGGGCCTCCGGATGGGCTTTCTTT
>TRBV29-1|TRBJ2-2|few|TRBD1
CSVAGGQGWDTGELFF
TGCAGCGTTGCTGGGGGACAGGGATGGGACACCGGGGAGCTGTTTTTT
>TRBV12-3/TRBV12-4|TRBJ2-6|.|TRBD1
CASLPGTGNSGANVLTF
TGTGCCAGCCTGCCAGGGACAGGGAACTCTGGGGCCAACGTCCTGACTTTC
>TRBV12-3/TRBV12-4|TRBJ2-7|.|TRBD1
CASSPRQGRQYF
TGTGCCAGCAGCCCTCGACAGGGGCGGCAGTACTTC
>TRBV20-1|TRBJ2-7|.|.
CSASQIRTGHGYEQYF
TGCAGTGCTAGTCAAATCCGAACCGGGCACGGCTACGAGCAGTACTTC
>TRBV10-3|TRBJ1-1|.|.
CAISARDTEAFF
TGTGCCATCAGTGCCAGGGACACTGAAGCTTTCTTT
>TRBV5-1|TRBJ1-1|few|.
CASSLEWGTNTEAFF
TGCGCCAGCAGCTTGGAGTGGGGTACGAACACTGAAGCTTTCTTT
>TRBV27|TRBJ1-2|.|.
CASSAGVANYGYTF
TGTGCCAGCTCTGCGGGGGTAGCTAACTATGGCTACACCTTC
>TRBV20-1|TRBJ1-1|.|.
CSASETADGTTEAFF
TGCAGTGCTAGTGAGACGGCGGACGGGACCACTGAAGCTTTCTTT
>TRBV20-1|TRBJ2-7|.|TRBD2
CSARGTPASGYEQYF
TGCAGTGCTAGGGGAACTCCGGCTAGCGGGTACGAGCAGTACTTC
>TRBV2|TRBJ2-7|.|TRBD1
CASSEGGQGANEQYF
TGTGCCAGCAGTGAGGGGGGACAGGGGGCGAACGAGCAGTACTTC
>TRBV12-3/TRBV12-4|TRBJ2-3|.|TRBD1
CASSLRGLRADTQYF
TGTGCCAGCAGCCTCAGGGGGCTGAGGGCAGATACGCAGTATTTT
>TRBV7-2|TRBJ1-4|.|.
CASSFTTPRSNEKLFF
TGTGCCAGCAGCTTTACGACGCCTCGGAGTAATGAAAAACTGTTTTTT
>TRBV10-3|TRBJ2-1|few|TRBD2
CAISDPSGKYNEQFF
TGTGCCATCAGTGATCCTAGCGGGAAATACAATGAGCAGTTCTTC
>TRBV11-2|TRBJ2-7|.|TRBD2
CASSFGLAGFYEQYF
TGTGCCAGCAGCTTTGGACTAGCGGGATTCTACGAGCAGTACTTC
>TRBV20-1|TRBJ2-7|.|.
CSAMETKYEQYF
TGCAGTGCTATGGAGACAAAGTACGAGCAGTACTTC
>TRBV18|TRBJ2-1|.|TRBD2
CASSPQSGIEQFF
TGTGCCAGCTCACCACAGAGCGGGATTGAGCAGTTCTTC
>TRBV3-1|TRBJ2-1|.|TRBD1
CASSYRGHYNEQFF
TGTGCCAGCAGCTACAGGGGTCACTACAATGAGCAGTTCTTC
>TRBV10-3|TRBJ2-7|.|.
CTIRASWGSGLRPYEQYF
TGTACCATCAGGGCTTCCTGGGGGTCCGGGCTTCGACCCTACGAGCAGTACTTC
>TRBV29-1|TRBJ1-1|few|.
CSVAYRNTEAFF
TGCAGCGTTGCTTACAGAAACACTGAAGCTTTCTTT
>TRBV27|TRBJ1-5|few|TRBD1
CASSTRQGHSNQPQHF
TGTGCCAGCAGTACTCGACAGGGACATAGCAATCAGCCCCAGCATTTT
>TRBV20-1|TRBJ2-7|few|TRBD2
CSATSILAADPYEQYF
TGCAGTGCTACTAGTATTCTAGCGGCAGATCCCTACGAGCAGTACTTC
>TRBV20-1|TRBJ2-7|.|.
CSASWASAYEQYF
TGCAGTGCTAGCTGGGCTAGCGCCTACGAGCAGTACTTC
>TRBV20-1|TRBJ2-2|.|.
CSAIRGGNTGELFF
TGCAGTGCTATTAGAGGAGGGAACACCGGGGAGCTGTTTTTT
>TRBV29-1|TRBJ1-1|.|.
CSVAIGSTMNTEAFF
TGCAGCGTCGCAATTGGCAGTACCATGAACACTGAAGCTTTCTTT